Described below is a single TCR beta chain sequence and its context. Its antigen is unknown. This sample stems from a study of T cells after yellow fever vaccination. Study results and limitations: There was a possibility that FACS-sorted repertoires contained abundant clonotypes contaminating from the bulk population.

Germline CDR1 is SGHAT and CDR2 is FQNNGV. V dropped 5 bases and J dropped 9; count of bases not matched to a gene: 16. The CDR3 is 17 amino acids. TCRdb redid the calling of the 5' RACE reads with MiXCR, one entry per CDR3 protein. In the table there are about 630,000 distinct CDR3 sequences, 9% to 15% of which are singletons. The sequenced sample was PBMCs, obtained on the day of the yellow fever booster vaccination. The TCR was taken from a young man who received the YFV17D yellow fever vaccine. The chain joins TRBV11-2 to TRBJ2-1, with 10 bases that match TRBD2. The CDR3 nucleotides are TGTGCCAGCAGCCCTCCACTAGCGGGATTGAGGTTACGTGAGCAGTTCTTC. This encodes CASSPPLAGLRLREQFF. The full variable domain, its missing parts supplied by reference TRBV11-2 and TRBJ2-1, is EAGVAQSPRYKIIEKRQSVAFWCNPISGHATLYWYQQILGQGPKLLIQFQNNGVVDDSQLPKDRFSAERLKGVDSTLKIQPAKLEDSAVYLCASSPPLAGLRLREQFFGPGTRLTVL.